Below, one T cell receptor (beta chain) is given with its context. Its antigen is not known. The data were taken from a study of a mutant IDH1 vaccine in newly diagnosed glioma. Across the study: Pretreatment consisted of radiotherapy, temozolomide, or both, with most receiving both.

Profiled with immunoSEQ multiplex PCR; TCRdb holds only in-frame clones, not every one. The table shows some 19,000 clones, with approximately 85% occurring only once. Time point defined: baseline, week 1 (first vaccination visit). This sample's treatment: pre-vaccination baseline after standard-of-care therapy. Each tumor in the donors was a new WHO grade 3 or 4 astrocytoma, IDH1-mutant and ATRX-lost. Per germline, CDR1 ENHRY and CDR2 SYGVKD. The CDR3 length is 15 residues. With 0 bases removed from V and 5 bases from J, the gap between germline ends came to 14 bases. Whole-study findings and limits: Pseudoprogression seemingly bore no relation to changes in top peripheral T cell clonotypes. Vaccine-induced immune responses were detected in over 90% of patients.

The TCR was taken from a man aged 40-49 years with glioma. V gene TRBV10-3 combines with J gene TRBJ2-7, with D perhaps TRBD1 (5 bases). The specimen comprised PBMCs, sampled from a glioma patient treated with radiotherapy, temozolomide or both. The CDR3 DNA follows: TGTGCCATCAGTGAGTCGAACGCAGGGCACCACGAGCAGTACGTC. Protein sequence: CAISESNAGHHEQYV.